The source of this T cell receptor beta chain is a study of blood T cell repertoires in COVID-19. Authors' processing steps: Estimation of nucleated cell counts relied on the amplification of reference gene primers. Only in-frame clones appear in the TCRdb table, and some are missing; sequencing was by immunoSEQ multiplex PCR. That table is the source of V, J and clone size, and D and trimming were worked out from the DNA. The repertoire holds approximately 400,000 clones, with about 88% as singletons. What was sequenced was PBMCs or T cells enriched from blood (not recorded which). The receptor was isolated from a woman aged 18-35 years who had recovered from COVID-19.

This CDR3 is CASSEGQGGNYGYTF. The CDR3 DNA reads TGTGCCAGCAGTGAAGGTCAGGGAGGTAACTATGGCTACACCTTC. The chain employs TRBV2 and TRBJ1-2; the D gene is possibly TRBD1 (5 bases). Trimming took off 1 base at V and 1 base at J, with 10 bases between the two ends. The CDR3 is 15 amino acids. The germline V gene encodes CDR1 SNHLY and CDR2 FYNNEI.